This T cell receptor (beta chain) was found in a study of neurological immune-mediated disorders. This CDR3 is built from 16 residues. The germline gives CDR1 KGHSH, CDR2 LQKENI. TCRdb reprocessed the 5' RACE reads via MiXCR and lists one record per CDR3 protein. The table includes some 10,000 distinct CDR3 sequences, 21% detected once. For the sorted libraries, over 800,000 CD4+ or CD8+ T cells were used. About this clonotype: Its matching antigen is unknown. At one of its ends the junction is not consistent with the germline gene, which may arise from a read error.

Notes on the study in general: TCR clonal expansion peaked in HTLV-1-associated myelopathy patients and was lowest in multiple sclerosis patients. Private repertoires in all groups were suggested, as expanded clones shared no CDR3 amino acid sequences across subjects.

This clonotype was sampled from a woman aged 60-70 years with HTLV-1-associated myelopathy (HAM/TSP). Source material: CD8+ T cells from blood. The gene calls are TRBV18 and TRBJ2-1; 9 bases align to TRBD2. As DNA, the CDR3 is TGTGCCGGCTCCTCCCTAGCGGGGAGCTCCTACAATGAGCAGTTCTTC. Translated, it gives CAGSSLAGSSYNEQFF.